The entry below gives a single T cell receptor beta chain sequence along with its context. Its antigen is as yet unknown. Generated by immunoSEQ multiplex PCR, the TCRdb table keeps only in-frame clones and is missing some. The sample includes 70,000 to 95,000 clones, 65% to 85% of them seen just once. Single viable CD3+CD4+CD8-CD45RO+ cells were sorted as the memory CD4+ T cells. After thawing, CD4+ T cells were positively selected. The sample comes from a study of memory CD4+ T cells and cytomegalovirus serostatus. The study's findings and limits: The CMV-associated TCR signature appears largely within the CD4+ memory repertoire. Median bootstrapped AUC for CMV status was just under 0.97 originally, about 0.9 US-trained.

Deletions cut 8 bases from V and 1 base from J, with 14 bases between. In germline, CDR1 is SGHTA, CDR2 FQGNSA. The CDR3 totals 14 residues. The chain links TRBV7-2 to TRBJ1-2; TRBD1 might be the D (5 bases). The TCR originated in an adult in good health and CMV-seronegative. Sequenced material: memory CD4+ T cells from blood. CDR3 bases: TGTGCCAGCGGGGGACTCAGGGTTAACTATGGCTACACCTTC. Amino acids: CASGGLRVNYGYTF. The whole variable domain, remainder taken from reference TRBV7-2 and TRBJ1-2, is GAGVSQSPSNKVTEKGKDVELRCDPISGHTALYWYRQSLGQGLEFLIYFQGNSAPDKSGLPSDRFSAERTGGSVSTLTIQRTQQEDSAVYLCASGGLRVNYGYTFGSGTRLTVV.